This TCR beta chain is from a study of immune heterogeneity within non-small cell lung tumors. Whole-study findings and limits: Identical dominant CDR3 beta clonotypes were found repeatedly across the tumor sites of a single patient, and these appeared alongside high-frequency clones that were unique to particular tumor locations. For the most part, the T-cell receptor beta clonotypes present at high frequency were distinct from one individual patient to the next.

The CDR3 has 15 amino acids. The J segment lost 5 bases and the V segment lost 6 bases, leaving 13 bases of the junction unmatched. The germline CDR1 and CDR2 sequences are DFQATT and SNEGSKA (reference sequence). At 600 ng per sample, bulk tumor genomic DNA provided the template. Surgery yielded several widely spaced biopsies per primary tumor. Those enrolled were patients newly diagnosed with untreated non-small cell lung cancer and undergoing curative surgery. The authors amplified TCR beta CDR3 by multiplex PCR with 32 V and 13 J primers. TCRdb re-analysed the multiplex PCR reads in MiXCR, keeping a single row per CDR3 protein. Of over 25,000 distinct CDR3 sequences in the sample, around 30% were seen once. Comment on this clonotype: The antigen remains unidentified.

This sequence joins TRBV20-1 and TRBJ2-1; 7 bases fit TRBD2. Material for sequencing was lung tumor tissue. The sequence derives from a man aged 40-50 years with non-small cell lung cancer. The CDR3 bases are TGCAGTGCCCCAGGTAGCGGGTGGTTAAACAATGAGCAGTTCTTC. Protein: CSAPGSGWLNNEQFF.